These 30 T cell receptor beta chains were all obtained from the same sample, sequenced in a study of OX40 agonist ivuxolimab in advanced cancers. Sequencing was performed with immunoSEQ multiplex PCR; in TCRdb, only in-frame clones are kept and a portion is missing. The repertoire holds under 70,000 clones, roughly 86% seen once, with 0.85% to 1.4% in the top ten. The material was CD4+ or CD8+ T cells sorted from blood, obtained in a trial of the OX40 agonist ivuxolimab. The receptors were sampled from an adult with an advanced solid tumor such as melanoma, head and neck, liver or kidney cancer.

This chain uses TRBV28 with TRBJ2-7, with D perhaps matching TRBD1 (5 bases). The CDR3 totals 16 residues. Germline V CDR1 and CDR2: MDHEN, SYDVKM. Trimming removed 3 bases from V and 5 bases from J, with 20 bases in between. The CDR3 bases are TGTGCCAGCAGTTTGGTCTCCAGGGTTCGACTGAACGAGCAGTACTTC. Residues: CASSLVSRVRLNEQYF.

This clone is medium-sized (0.01 to 0.1%). This chain connects TRBV2 to TRBJ2-5; 8 bases map to TRBD1. V was clipped by 6 bases and J by 3 bases; unmatched bases: 6. The CDR3 is 14 amino acids. CDR1 is SNHLY, CDR2 FYNNEI, per germline. Written as DNA, the CDR3 is TGTGCCAGCAGCGGACAGGGAGGTGAAGAGACCCAGTACTTC. As protein: CASSGQGGEETQYF.

This clone has just a few counts. The rearrangement links TRBV18 to TRBJ2-7; 8 positions agree with TRBD2. The length of the CDR3 is 14 residues. Trimming removed 3 bases from V and 0 bases from J; junction bases left unmatched: 1. Germline V gene sequence: CDR1 KGHSH, CDR2 LQKENI. The DNA of the CDR3 is TGTGCCAGCTCACCGACTAGCGACTCCTACGAGCAGTACTTC. Encoded protein: CASSPTSDSYEQYF.

The genes are TRBV7-2 and TRBJ2-7; 13 nucleotides agree with TRBD2. CDR3 length: 16 amino acids. V was clipped by 0 bases and J by 7 bases; unmatched bases: 6. In germline, CDR1 is SGHTA, CDR2 FQGNSA. As DNA, the CDR3 is TGTGCCAGCAGCTTAGCGGGTACTAGCGGGAGGGGAGAGCAGTACTTC. Its translation: CASSLAGTSGRGEQYF. Full variable domain (remainder filled in from reference TRBV7-2 and TRBJ2-7): GAGVSQSPSNKVTEKGKDVELRCDPISGHTALYWYRQSLGQGLEFLIYFQGNSAPDKSGLPSDRFSAERTGGSVSTLTIQRTQQEDSAVYLCASSLAGTSGRGEQYFGPGTRLTVT.

This chain connects TRBV28 to TRBJ1-4, with 7 positions matching TRBD1. CDR1 is MDHEN, CDR2 SYDVKM, per germline. This CDR3 region has 12 residues. J gave up 6 bases and V 9 bases, and 4 bases lay outside the gene matches. The CDR3 DNA is TGTGCCAGTAACAGGGGAGATGAAAAACTGTTTTTT. Protein: CASNRGDEKLFF.

This chain uses TRBV15 with TRBJ2-7; tentatively, D is TRBD1 (6 bases). The CDR3 consists of 13 residues. From germline, CDR1 is LNHNV and CDR2 YYDKDF (reference sequence). Trimming shortened V by 7 bases and J by 8 bases, and 18 bases separated the two germline ends. The CDR3 here is CATNVRTGTKQYF. CDR3 nucleotides: TGTGCCACCAACGTTAGAACAGGGACAAAGCAGTACTTC.

This rearrangement joins TRBV7-9 to TRBJ2-3, with D hard to call. CDR1 is SEHNR, CDR2 FQNEAQ, per germline (reference sequence). V dropped 8 bases and J dropped 0 bases, with 21 bases sitting between them. This CDR3 spans 17 amino acids. The CDR3 coding sequence is TGTGCCAGCTTCGGTCGCCTGCATCTACCTAGCACAGATACGCAGTATTTT. Translated: CASFGRLHLPSTDTQYF.

The chain uses TRBV5-1 and TRBJ1-2; the D is unclear. Trimming cost V 1 base and J 3 bases, with 10 bases left between them. The CDR3 spans 14 residues. Germline V gene lookup returns CDR1 SGHRS and CDR2 YFSETQ. The CDR3 nucleotides are TGCGCCAGCAGCTTGACAGCTGGGGACTATGGCTACACCTTC. It is translated as CASSLTAGDYGYTF.

This clone has a single count. This chain links TRBV5-6 with TRBJ1-5; maybe TRBD1 (6 bases). The CDR3 spans 15 residues. Germline values: CDR1 SGHDT, CDR2 YYEEEE. V was clipped by 6 bases and J by 0 bases, with 13 bases between them. In nucleotides, the CDR3 is TGTGCCAGCACTTCTTGGACAGATAGCAATCAGCCCCAGCATTTT. It translates to CASTSWTDSNQPQHF.

This clone came up once. The chain is built from TRBV7-9 and TRBJ2-5; D may be TRBD1 or TRBD2 (7 bases each). The CDR3 extends over 15 amino acids. The V end was cut by 5 bases, the J end by 5 bases, with 18 bases between. Germline V CDR1 and CDR2: SEHNR, FQNEAQ (reference sequence). CDR3 DNA sequence: TGTGCCAGCAGCCCCGAAAGCCAGGGGGGGGAGACCCAGTACTTC. Translated, it gives CASSPESQGGETQYF.

The gene calls are TRBV4-3 and TRBJ1-2; possible D gene TRBD1, 6 bases. Between the trimmed V and J ends, which lost 0 bases and 7 bases, there was a span of 18 bases. Germline values: CDR1 LGHNA, CDR2 YSLEER. This CDR3 comprises 16 residues. The CDR3 is CASSQDMWDQGLGYTF. The CDR3 DNA is TGCGCCAGCAGCCAAGATATGTGGGACCAGGGGCTTGGCTACACCTTC.

CDR3 in DNA: TGTGCCAGCAGTAAGGGGAGATTCAGGGGAGGCTACACCTTC. It encodes CASSKGRFRGGYTF. This chain links TRBV28 with TRBJ1-2; D might be TRBD1 (6 bases). V gave up 5 bases and J gave up 8 bases, with 18 bases separating them. CDR1 and CDR2 from the germline V gene are MDHEN and SYDVKM. This CDR3 contains 14 residues.

The CDR3 region has the DNA TGTGCCATCAGTGATGCAGGGGCCAGCGGGAGGGCCGCAGATACGCAGTATTTT. Translation: CAISDAGASGRAADTQYF. The chain recombines TRBV10-3 with TRBJ2-3, with TRBD2 identical over 10 bases. The junction had 13 bases not matched to a gene; V was cut back by 3 bases and J by 4 bases. This CDR3 comprises 18 residues. Looked up from germline, CDR1 is ENHRY and CDR2 is SYGVKD.

This chain joins TRBV10-3 and TRBJ2-1; D unclear. Looked up from germline, CDR1 is ENHRY and CDR2 is SYGVKD. The CDR3 covers 13 residues. The V gene lost 6 bases and the J gene lost 7 bases, with 13 bases spanning the gap. The CDR3 nucleotides are TGTGCCATCAGCCCACCTCCGGCTAATGAGCAGTTCTTC. Residues: CAISPPPANEQFF.

The chain couples TRBV19 to TRBJ2-7; TRBD1 matches at 9 bases. The V gene's germline CDR1 is LNHDA and CDR2 SQIVND (reference sequence). CDR3 length: 15 residues. The V segment lost 5 bases and the J segment 0 bases; nucleotides outside the gene matches: 5. Here the CDR3 DNA reads TGTGCCAGTAGTCCCAGGGGACAGGGCTCCTACGAGCAGTACTTC. As protein: CASSPRGQGSYEQYF.

Regarding this clone: Germline is not matched at one junction end, which may reflect a read error. V is TRBV7-7 and J is TRBJ2-2; 13 bases match TRBD2. Germline lookup yields CDR1 SSHAT and CDR2 FNYEAQ (reference sequence). This CDR3 comprises 16 residues. The CDR3 nucleotides are TGTGCTAGCAGCGTACTAGCGGGAGGGCTCACCGGGGAGCTGTTTTTT. Translation: CASSVLAGGLTGELFF.

The J gene is TRBJ1-3, the V gene TRBV7-8; 11 bases line up with TRBD1. Germline V gene sequence: CDR1 SGHVS, CDR2 FQNEAQ. J lost 2 bases, V lost 4 bases, and 1 base had no gene match. This CDR3 spans 15 amino acids. CDR3 loop: CASSWGQGAGNTIYF. The CDR3 region has the DNA TGTGCCAGCAGCTGGGGACAGGGGGCTGGAAACACCATATATTTT.

In its sample, this clone was seen once. The CDR3 DNA reads as TGTGCCAGCAGCTTAAATGAAGCTCCAGAGACCCAGTACTTC. It specifies CASSLNEAPETQYF. V usage is TRBV7-3 and J usage is TRBJ2-5; unclear D gene. The V and J ends lost 1 base and 4 bases respectively, with 10 bases between them. Germline values: CDR1 SGHTA, CDR2 FQGTGA. CDR3 length: 14 amino acids.

V gene TRBV5-6 combines with J gene TRBJ2-3; D not certain. The CDR3 is 13 amino acids. V was pared by 0 bases and J by 0 bases, with 2 bases between. The germline V gene encodes CDR1 SGHDT and CDR2 YYEEEE. CDR3 loop: CASSLGSTDTQYF. The CDR3 coding sequence is TGTGCCAGCAGCTTGGGAAGCACAGATACGCAGTATTTT.

The chain carries TRBV18 and TRBJ2-1; D remains unclear. The CDR3 loop spans 13 amino acids. Germline V gives CDR1 KGHSH, CDR2 LQKENI. V was cut by 2 bases and J by 5 bases, with 7 bases left in between. DNA for the CDR3: TGTGCCAGCTCACCATCTCACCACAATGAGCAGTTCTTC. It specifies CASSPSHHNEQFF.

The rearrangement uses TRBV10-3 and TRBJ2-2; TRBD1 or TRBD2 may be the D gene (5 bases each). Trimming removed 7 bases from V and 6 bases from J, with 15 bases in between. Germline V gene lookup returns CDR1 ENHRY and CDR2 SYGVKD. This CDR3 contains 14 residues. DNA of the CDR3: TGTGCCATCACTCGTGATAGAGGGGCCGGGGAGCTGTTTTTT. Protein: CAITRDRGAGELFF.

This rearrangement joins TRBV6-6 to TRBJ2-1; 10 nucleotides align to TRBD2. CDR3 length equals 15 residues. V gave up 6 bases and J gave up 3 bases; unmatched junction bases: 5. Germline CDR1 MNHNY, CDR2 SVGAGI (reference sequence). Here the CDR3 DNA reads TGTGCCAGCAGAACCAGCGGGAGGGACTACAATGAGCAGTTCTTC. This sequence encodes CASRTSGRDYNEQFF.

In DNA form, the CDR3 reads TGTGCCAGCAGCTTGGCATGGAACACTGAAGCTTTCTTT. Translated, it gives CASSLAWNTEAFF. The chain links TRBV4-2 to TRBJ1-1; D is unclear. Trimming left V 5 bases short and J 1 base short, with 8 bases between. The CDR3 runs to 13 residues. Germline lookup yields CDR1 LGHNA and CDR2 YNFKEQ.

V usage is TRBV7-8 and J usage is TRBJ2-7; 7 bases fit TRBD1. The germline V gene encodes CDR1 SGHVS and CDR2 FQNEAQ. The CDR3 sequence is 15 residues long. J gave up 0 bases and V 1 base, and 3 bases lay outside the gene matches. Written as DNA, the CDR3 is TGTGCCAGCAGCTTAGTACAGGGGAGCTCCTACGAGCAGTACTTC. Residues: CASSLVQGSSYEQYF.

The chain uses TRBV6-5 and TRBJ2-2, with TRBD1 matching 9 bases. This CDR3 comprises 15 residues. Trimming at V came to 4 bases and at J to 4 bases, leaving 4 bases not matched to a gene. Germline V gene data show CDR1 as MNHEY and CDR2 as SVGAGI. Written as DNA, the CDR3 is TGTGCCAGCAGTTCGCTGGGACAGGGCACCGGGGAGCTGTTTTTT. The encoded protein is CASSSLGQGTGELFF.

This chain uses TRBV6-1 with TRBJ2-3; D gene unclear. The V and J ends lost 7 bases and 0 bases respectively, with 14 bases between them. The CDR3 runs 15 residues. Germline CDR1 and CDR2: MNHNS and SASEGT. The CDR3 loop is CASKISAVSTDTQYF. DNA for the CDR3: TGTGCCAGCAAAATATCGGCAGTGAGCACAGATACGCAGTATTTT.

This clone was observed a single time. The chain couples TRBV15 to TRBJ2-3; 7 bases are shared with TRBD2. V shed 5 bases and J 4 bases; nucleotides not matched to a gene: 0. The CDR3 has 12 residues. Looked up from germline, CDR1 is LNHNV and CDR2 is YYDKDF (reference sequence). The CDR3 DNA sequence: TGTGCCACCAGCCTAGCGGCAGATACGCAGTATTTT. This sequence encodes CATSLAADTQYF.

This clone was seen a handful of times. The genes are TRBV7-2 and TRBJ2-7; D is uncertain. Trimming shortened V by 0 bases and J by 5 bases, and 11 bases separated the two germline ends. The CDR3 extends over 14 amino acids. Germline assignment: CDR1 SGHTA and CDR2 FQGNSA. For the CDR3, the DNA is TGTGCCAGCAGCTTAGCCTCCCACCACCACGAGCAGTACTTC. This sequence encodes CASSLASHHHEQYF. Based on the CDR3 plus reference TRBV7-2 and TRBJ2-7, the full variable domain is GAGVSQSPSNKVTEKGKDVELRCDPISGHTALYWYRQSLGQGLEFLIYFQGNSAPDKSGLPSDRFSAERTGGSVSTLTIQRTQQEDSAVYLCASSLASHHHEQYFGPGTRLTVT.

The rearrangement joins TRBV4-2 to TRBJ2-4, with D perhaps matching TRBD2 (6 bases). This CDR3 has 16 amino acids. The V end lost 1 base, the J end lost 3 bases, and 13 bases lay between the germline ends. The germline V gene encodes CDR1 LGHNA and CDR2 YNFKEQ. CDR3 amino acids: CASSQGGGGNKNIQYF. The CDR3 DNA sequence: TGTGCCAGCAGCCAAGGAGGAGGCGGGAACAAAAACATTCAGTACTTC.

This clone has a single count. This chain links TRBV11-2 with TRBJ2-5, with D uncertain. The CDR3 loop spans 13 amino acids. The V end was cut by 5 bases, the J end by 5 bases, with 12 bases between. Looked up from germline, CDR1 is SGHAT and CDR2 is FQNNGV. The CDR3 is CASSTGATETQYF. Here the CDR3 DNA reads TGTGCCAGCAGCACCGGCGCGACTGAGACCCAGTACTTC.